This record concerns one TCR beta chain sequence. This clone was seen only a few times. Its antigen is unknown. Base qualities are not at hand, and no much larger clone is one base apart. Whole blood was collected in K2EDTA tubes by collaborating institutions according to the institutions' own protocols. For TCRbeta analysis, collaborators shipped samples as frozen whole blood, isolated PBMCs, or DNA extracted from either of those sample types. This specimen belongs to a study of blood T cell repertoires in COVID-19 (dated by TCRdb to 2020 to 2021). Background for the entire study: The collaborator samples originated in the United States, Italy and Spain and spanned the acute and convalescent phases of COVID-19. The material from the prospective study consisted of cDNA or gDNA derived from T cells, B-cell-depleted T cells, or PBMCs. The dataset comprised deeply sampled blood TCRbeta repertoires from subjects exposed to, actively infected with, or recovered from COVID-19. A freely available public database, intended as a resource for researchers studying the immune response to SARS-CoV-2, is where the repertoires were released. The samples were drawn from the first 160 participants of the ongoing ImmuneRACE study and from over 950 subjects provided by 6 global collaborators. Sample metadata almost always included a de-identified subject ID, COVID-19 status, age in years and sex. HLA class I and class II types, where available, came from metadata supplied by the sample provider rather than from assay-based typing. The study at large found these results: Clinical and demographic metadata were provided uncurated, with the amount varying by source and participant.

The immunoSEQ Assay, a bias-controlled multiplex PCR, was used to amplify TCRbeta CDR3 regions from genomic DNA. On the study's bioinformatics: The number of nucleated cells in each sample was estimated by amplification of reference gene primers within the assay. To quantify the absolute abundance of each unique TCRbeta CDR3 rearrangement, sequence reads were collapsed and filtered. For each sample, productive Simpson clonality was calculated by taking the square root of Simpson's diversity index across productive rearrangements. In TCRdb, the immuneACCESS table is reduced to in-frame sequences with V and J assigned. These tables do not hold every clone; where another copy was compared, an unresolved V gene accounts for under half, and the others remain unexplained. V, J and clone size are taken as reported in that table, and D and trimming were inferred from the DNA itself. The sample records 52,000 or so clones, almost 85% of which are singletons. The ten largest clones add up to 10% to 15% of the sample.

The CDR1 and CDR2 encoded by the germline V gene are SNHLY and FYNNEI. There are 14 amino acids in the CDR3, from cysteine to phenylalanine inclusive. Only the CDR3 region is kept as DNA, spanning 42 bases read in frame from base 1. Here V drops 6 bases and J drops 5 bases, and the junction holds 7 bases not matched to any gene. The receptor was isolated from a human donor in a cohort sampled during active COVID-19. The rearrangement joined TRBV2 to TRBJ1-5, and 7 junctional nucleotides match TRBD1. The sample taken for sequencing was peripheral blood. The CDR3 sequence is CASSMTGRDQPQHF. The nucleotide sequence reads as follows: TGTGCCAGCAGCATGACAGGGCGCGATCAGCCCCAGCATTTT. The reference TRBV2 and TRBJ1-5 proteins fill in what lies around the CDR3, so the full variable domain reads EPEVTQTPSHQVTQMGQEVILRCVPISNHLYFYWYRQILGQKVEFLVSFYNNEISEKSEIFDDQFSVERPDGSNFTLKIRSTKLEDSAMYFCASSMTGRDQPQHFGDGTRLSIL.